The present TCR beta chain was sequenced within a study of human T cells and chemical hapten exposure. Researchers extracted total RNA from unfractionated whole blood. Per germline, CDR1 MNHEY and CDR2 SVGAGI. This CDR3 region has 15 residues. The V gene lost 2 bases and the J gene lost 2 bases, with 13 bases spanning the gap. This clonotype occurred a few times. The library labeled individual cDNA molecules by adding unique molecular identifiers to them. Via MiXCR, TCRdb re-called the 5' RACE reads, giving one row per CDR3 protein. This repertoire shows 80,000 or so distinct CDR3 sequences, more than 15% found once; its top ten account for almost 7%.

The clonotype originates from a female donor in good health. The chain uses TRBV6-5 and TRBJ2-7; a weak D match, TRBD1 (5 bases). DNA for the CDR3: TGTGCCAGCAGTTACCGACAGCCAAATACCTACGAGCAGTACTTC. Protein: CASSYRQPNTYEQYF.